The clone carrying this T cell receptor beta chain came up many times. This CDR3 comprises 17 residues. Trimming cost V 3 bases and J 0 bases; bases outside gene matches: 7. Germline V lookup: CDR1 SGHTA, CDR2 FQGNSA. The lymph nodes were axillary draining lymph nodes from breast cancer patients. These data are taken from a study of breast tumors, draining lymph nodes, adjacent tissues. MiXCR was run by TCRdb on the multiplex PCR reads, yielding one entry per CDR3 protein. The repertoire holds about 270,000 distinct CDR3 sequences, 30% seen once, with about 1.2% in the top ten. V is TRBV7-2 and J is TRBJ2-1; 8 bases map to TRBD1. Sequencing was done on a sample of axillary lymph node tissue. The TCR comes from a female donor with breast cancer. Some clones in this sample may be carry-over from other donors' samples. CDR3 DNA sequence: TGTGCCAGCAGCTTGTTGGGACAGGACCTCTCCTACAATGAGCAGTTCTTC. This codes for CASSLLGQDLSYNEQFF.